This T cell receptor (beta chain) was identified during a study of patients and donors after allogeneic stem cell transplantation. Ten or more counts support this clonotype. Germline values: CDR1 SGDLS, CDR2 YYNGEE. The CDR3 has 13 amino acids. Trimming removed 0 bases at V and 9 bases at J, with 10 bases between. TCRdb recomputed calls from the RT-PCR reads with MiXCR, one row per CDR3 protein. The sample has 920,000 or so distinct CDR3 sequences; more than 15% are singletons. This chain links TRBV9 with TRBJ2-1; D is possibly TRBD2 (7 bases). The specimen was blood, either unsorted or a sorted T cell fraction (not recorded which). The receptor comes from a human donor who was either an allogeneic HSCT recipient or a stem cell or donor lymphocyte infusion donor (not recorded which). It is not recorded whose cells these are; they may come from a transplant donor. The CDR3 reads CASSVGGGVEQFF. The CDR3, as DNA: TGTGCCAGCAGCGTAGGAGGGGGGGTTGAGCAGTTCTTC.